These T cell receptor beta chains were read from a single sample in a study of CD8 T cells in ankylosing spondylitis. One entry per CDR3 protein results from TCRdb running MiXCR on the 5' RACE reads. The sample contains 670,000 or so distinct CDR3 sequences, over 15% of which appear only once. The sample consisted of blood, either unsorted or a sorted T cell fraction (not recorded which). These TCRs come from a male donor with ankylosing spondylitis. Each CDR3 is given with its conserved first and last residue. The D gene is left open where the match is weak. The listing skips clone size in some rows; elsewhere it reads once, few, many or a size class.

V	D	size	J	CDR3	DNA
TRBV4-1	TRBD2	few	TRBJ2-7	CASSHKLAGYYEQYF	TGCGCCAGCAGCCACAAACTAGCGGGTTACTACGAGCAGTACTTC
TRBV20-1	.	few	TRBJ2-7	CSALPLSQGIYEQYF	TGCAGTGCCCTACCCCTCAGTCAGGGGATATACGAGCAGTACTTC
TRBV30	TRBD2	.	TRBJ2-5	CAWSLSGGLETQYF	TGTGCCTGGAGTCTTAGCGGGGGGCTAGAGACCCAGTACTTC
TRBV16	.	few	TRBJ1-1	CASSQSDSGTTEAFF	TGTGCCAGCAGCCAATCAGACAGCGGGACTACTGAAGCTTTCTTT
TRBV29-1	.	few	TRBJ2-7	CSVSFKGGREQYF	TGCAGCGTGAGTTTCAAGGGGGGCCGCGAGCAGTACTTC
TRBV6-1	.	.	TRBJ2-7	CASRTGVGRNEQYF	TGTGCCAGCAGGACAGGGGTCGGGAGGAACGAGCAGTACTTC
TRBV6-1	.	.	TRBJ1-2	CASSQTGWNYGYTF	TGTGCCAGCAGTCAGACGGGGTGGAACTATGGCTACACCTTC
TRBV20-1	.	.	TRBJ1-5	CSARSRQDLNQPQHF	TGCAGTGCTAGAAGCAGGCAGGACTTGAATCAGCCCCAGCATTTT
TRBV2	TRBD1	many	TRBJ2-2	CAVTQGDGGELFF	TGTGCCGTTACACAGGGGGATGGCGGGGAGCTGTTTTTT
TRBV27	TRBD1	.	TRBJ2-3	CASSLHRGQSADTQYF	TGTGCCAGCAGTCTTCACAGGGGTCAATCCGCAGATACGCAGTATTTT
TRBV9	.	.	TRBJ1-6	CASSRFGGGSPLHF	TGTGCCAGCAGCCGGTTTGGGGGGGGGTCACCCCTCCACTTT
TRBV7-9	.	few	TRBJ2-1	CASSLVGGGPNNEQFF	TGTGCCAGCAGCTTAGTCGGAGGCGGACCAAACAATGAGCAGTTCTTC
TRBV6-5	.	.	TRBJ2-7	CASSYSDSLGEQYF	TGTGCCAGCAGTTACTCGGACTCTCTGGGGGAGCAGTACTTC
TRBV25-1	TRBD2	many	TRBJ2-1	CASSEPRVAGSPYNEQFF	TGTGCCAGCAGTGAACCCCGGGTAGCGGGGTCGCCCTACAATGAGCAGTTCTTC
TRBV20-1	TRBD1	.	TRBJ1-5	CSATNQGDQPQHF	TGCAGTGCTACGAATCAGGGGGATCAGCCCCAGCATTTT
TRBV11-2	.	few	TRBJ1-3	CASSLGRWISGNTIYF	TGTGCCAGCAGCTTAGGGCGGTGGATCTCTGGAAACACCATATATTTT
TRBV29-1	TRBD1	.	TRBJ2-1	CSVWDRGRGSSYNEQFF	TGCAGCGTTTGGGACAGGGGCCGGGGAAGCTCCTACAATGAGCAGTTCTTC
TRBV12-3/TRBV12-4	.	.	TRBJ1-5	CASSWGYESQHF	TGTGCCAGCAGTTGGGGTTATGAGTCCCAGCATTTT
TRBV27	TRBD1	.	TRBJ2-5	CASSPDREETQYF	TGTGCCAGCAGTCCGGACAGGGAAGAGACCCAGTACTTC
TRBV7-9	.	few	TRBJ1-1	CASSSLEWDGLEAFF	TGTGCCAGCAGCTCATTGGAATGGGATGGCCTTGAAGCTTTCTTT
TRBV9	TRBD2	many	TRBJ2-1	CASSALAGADNEQFF	TGTGCCAGCAGCGCCCTAGCGGGGGCGGACAATGAGCAGTTCTTC
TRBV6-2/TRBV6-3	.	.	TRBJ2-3	CASSYDPGTGTDTQYF	TGTGCCAGCAGTTACGATCCGGGAACTGGAACAGATACGCAGTATTTT
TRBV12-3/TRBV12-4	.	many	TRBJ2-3	CASSRMGADTQYF	TGTGCCAGCTCACGCATGGGAGCAGATACGCAGTATTTT
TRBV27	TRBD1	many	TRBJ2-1	CASSLWPTGGNEQFF	TGTGCCAGCAGTCTTTGGCCGACAGGGGGAAATGAGCAGTTCTTC
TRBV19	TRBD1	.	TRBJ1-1	CASSMAGTGRPEAFF	TGTGCCAGTAGTATGGCCGGGACAGGGCGGCCCGAAGCTTTCTTT
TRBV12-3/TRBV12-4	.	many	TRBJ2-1	CASSLGGSPLYEQFF	TGTGCCAGCAGTTTGGGCGGATCCCCATTGTATGAGCAGTTCTTC
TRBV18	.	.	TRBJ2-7	CASSPLTGEQYF	TGTGCCAGCTCACCTCTCACGGGGGAGCAGTACTTC
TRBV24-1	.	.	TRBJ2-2	CATSPGTNTGELFF	TGTGCCACCAGTCCCGGGACGAACACCGGGGAGCTGTTTTTT
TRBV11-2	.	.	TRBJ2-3	CASSPRGKQSTDTQYF	TGTGCCAGCAGCCCCCGGGGGAAGCAGAGCACAGATACGCAGTATTTT
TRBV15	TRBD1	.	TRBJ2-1	CATSREGQGIWEQFF	TGTGCCACCAGCAGAGAGGGACAGGGTATATGGGAGCAGTTCTTC
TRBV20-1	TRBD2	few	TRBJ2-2	CSARTGGRVTGELFF	TGCAGTGCTAGGACGGGGGGAAGGGTCACCGGGGAGCTGTTTTTT
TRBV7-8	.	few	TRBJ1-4	CASSLVGAGEKLFF	TGTGCCAGCAGCTTAGTTGGGGCCGGTGAAAAACTGTTTTTT
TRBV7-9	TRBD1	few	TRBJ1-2	CASSLATGNYGYTF	TGTGCCAGCAGCTTAGCGACAGGGAACTATGGCTACACCTTC
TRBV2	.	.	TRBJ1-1	CANNGGGNTEAFF	TGTGCCAATAACGGGGGGGGAAACACTGAAGCTTTCTTT
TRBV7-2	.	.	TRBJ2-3	CASSPMATDTQYF	TGTGCCAGCAGCCCGATGGCCACAGATACGCAGTATTTT
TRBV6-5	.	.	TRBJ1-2	CASSYSQGTGYTF	TGTGCCAGCAGTTACTCGCAGGGGACGGGCTACACCTTC
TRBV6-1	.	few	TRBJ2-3	CASSPPRADTQYF	TGTGCCAGCAGTCCACCGCGCGCAGATACGCAGTATTTT
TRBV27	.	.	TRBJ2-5	CASAPGTQETQYF	TGTGCCAGTGCCCCCGGGACCCAAGAGACCCAGTACTTC
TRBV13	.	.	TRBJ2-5	CASAYGATQYF	TGTGCCAGCGCTTACGGGGCGACCCAGTACTTC
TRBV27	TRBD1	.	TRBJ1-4	CASGQQGINEKLFF	TGTGCCAGCGGCCAACAGGGGATTAATGAAAAACTGTTTTTT
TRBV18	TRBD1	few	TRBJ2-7	CASSSTVPGGFYEQYF	TGTGCCAGCTCCTCGACGGTTCCAGGGGGATTTTACGAGCAGTACTTC
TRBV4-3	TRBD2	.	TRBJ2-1	CASSQDEREAYNEQFF	TGCGCCAGCAGCCAAGATGAGCGGGAGGCTTACAATGAGCAGTTCTTC
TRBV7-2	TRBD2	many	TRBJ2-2	CASSPGGGRAGELFF	TGTGCCAGCAGCCCCGGGGGAGGGAGGGCCGGGGAGCTGTTTTTT
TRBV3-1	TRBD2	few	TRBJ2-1	CASSQAGGFSNEQFF	TGTGCCAGCAGCCAAGCCGGGGGGTTTTCCAATGAGCAGTTCTTC
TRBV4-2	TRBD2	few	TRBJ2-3	CASSLPGAGVDTQYF	TGTGCCAGCAGCCTGCCGGGAGCGGGAGTTGATACGCAGTATTTT
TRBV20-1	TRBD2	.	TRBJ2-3	CSANRISGLVGPTDTQYF	TGCAGTGCTAACCGCATCTCGGGACTAGTAGGTCCCACAGATACGCAGTATTTT
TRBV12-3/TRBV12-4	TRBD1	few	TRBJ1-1	CASSLGSTGVNTEAFF	TGTGCCAGCAGTTTGGGGTCGACAGGGGTGAACACTGAAGCTTTCTTT